This TCR beta chain is from a study of ipilimumab plus nivolumab after autologous stem cell transplantation. On the study more broadly: The DLBCL group included primary refractory and relapsed cases.

Comments on this clone: This sample includes further DNA sequences coding for the same CDR3.

TCRdb's table, derived via immunoSEQ multiplex PCR, lists solely in-frame clones and lacks some. The table records fewer than 95,000 clones, 83% of them present only once. Ipilimumab, 1 mg/kg, started 14 to 28 days after autologous transplant. V was shortened by 4 bases and J by 6 bases, with 13 bases between the two germline ends. The CDR3 length is 13 residues. CDR1 and CDR2 (germline): MNHEY, SVGAGI. This chain connects TRBV6-5 to TRBJ2-7, with D tentatively TRBD1 or TRBD2 (6 bases each). Sequencing used PBMCs, obtained in a trial of ipilimumab plus nivolumab as post-transplant consolidation. This TCR derives from a male donor with diffuse large B-cell lymphoma. Written as DNA, the CDR3 is TGTGCCAGCAGTTCTACGGGGGCTGGCGAGCAGTACTTC. This translates into CASSSTGAGEQYF.